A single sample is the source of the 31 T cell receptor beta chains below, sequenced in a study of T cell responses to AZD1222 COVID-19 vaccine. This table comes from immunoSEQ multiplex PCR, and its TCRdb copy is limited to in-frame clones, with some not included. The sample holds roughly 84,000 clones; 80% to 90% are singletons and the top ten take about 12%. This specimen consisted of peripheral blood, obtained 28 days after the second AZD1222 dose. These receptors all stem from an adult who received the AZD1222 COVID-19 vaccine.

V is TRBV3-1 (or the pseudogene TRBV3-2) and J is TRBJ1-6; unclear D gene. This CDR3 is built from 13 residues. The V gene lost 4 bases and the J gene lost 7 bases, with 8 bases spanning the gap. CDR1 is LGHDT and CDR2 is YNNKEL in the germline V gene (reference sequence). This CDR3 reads CASSPEENSPLHF. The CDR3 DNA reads TGTGCCAGCAGCCCGGAAGAAAATTCACCCCTCCACTTT.

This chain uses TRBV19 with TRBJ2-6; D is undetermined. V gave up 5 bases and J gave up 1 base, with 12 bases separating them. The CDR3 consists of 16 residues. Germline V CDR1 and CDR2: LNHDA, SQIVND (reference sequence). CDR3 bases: TGTGCCAGTAGTTTCCGGACGCCGTCTGGGGCCAACGTCCTGACTTTC. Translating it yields CASSFRTPSGANVLTF.

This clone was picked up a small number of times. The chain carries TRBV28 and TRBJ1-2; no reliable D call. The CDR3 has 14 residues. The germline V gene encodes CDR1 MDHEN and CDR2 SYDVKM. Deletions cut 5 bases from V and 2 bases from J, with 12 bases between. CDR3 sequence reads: CASSPWTENYGYTF. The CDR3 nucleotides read TGTGCCAGCAGTCCCTGGACCGAGAACTATGGCTACACCTTC.

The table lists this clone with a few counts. CDR3: CASSPDRGRGNTEAFF. CDR3 DNA: TGTGCCAGCTCACCCGACAGGGGAAGAGGGAACACTGAAGCTTTCTTT. The V call is TRBV18, the J call TRBJ1-1; 8 nucleotides agree with TRBD1. Trimming at V came to 3 bases and at J to 1 base, leaving 7 bases not matched to a gene. The CDR3 length is 16 residues. Germline V gene sequence: CDR1 KGHSH, CDR2 LQKENI.

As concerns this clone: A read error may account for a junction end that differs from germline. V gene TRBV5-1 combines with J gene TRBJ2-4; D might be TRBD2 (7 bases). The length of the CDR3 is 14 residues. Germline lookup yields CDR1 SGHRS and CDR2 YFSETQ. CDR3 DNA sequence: TGCGCCAGCAGCTTACGCGGGGGCAAAAACATTCAGTGCTTC. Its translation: CASSLRGGKNIQCF.

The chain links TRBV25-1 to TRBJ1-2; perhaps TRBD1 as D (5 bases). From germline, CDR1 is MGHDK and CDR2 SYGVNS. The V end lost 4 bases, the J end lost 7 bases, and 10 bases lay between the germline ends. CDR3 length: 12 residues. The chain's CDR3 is CASSVSDSGYTF. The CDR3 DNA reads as TGTGCCAGCAGTGTGTCAGACAGTGGCTACACCTTC.

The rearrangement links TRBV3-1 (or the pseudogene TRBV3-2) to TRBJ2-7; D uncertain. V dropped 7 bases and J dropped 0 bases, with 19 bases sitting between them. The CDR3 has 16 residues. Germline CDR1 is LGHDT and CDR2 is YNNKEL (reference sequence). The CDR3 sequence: CASITTGSTSSYEQYV. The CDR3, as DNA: TGTGCCAGCATCACCACCGGGTCAACGAGCTCCTACGAGCAGTACGTC.

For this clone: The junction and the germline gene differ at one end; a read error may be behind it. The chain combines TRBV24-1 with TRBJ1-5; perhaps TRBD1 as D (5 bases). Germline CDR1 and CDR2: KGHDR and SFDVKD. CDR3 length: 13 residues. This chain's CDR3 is CVTGGANNQPQHF. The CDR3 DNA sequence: TGTGTCACCGGCGGGGCGAACAATCAGCCCCAGCATTTT.

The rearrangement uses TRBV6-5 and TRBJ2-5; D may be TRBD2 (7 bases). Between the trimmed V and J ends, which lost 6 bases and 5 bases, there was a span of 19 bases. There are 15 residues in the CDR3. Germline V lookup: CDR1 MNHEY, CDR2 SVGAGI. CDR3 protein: CASSRGGGEPETQYF. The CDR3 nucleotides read TGTGCCAGCAGCCGCGGGGGCGGTGAACCGGAGACCCAGTACTTC.

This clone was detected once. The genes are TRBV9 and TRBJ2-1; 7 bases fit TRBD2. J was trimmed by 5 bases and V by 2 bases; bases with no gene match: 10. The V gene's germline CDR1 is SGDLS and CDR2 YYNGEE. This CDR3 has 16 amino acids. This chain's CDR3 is CASSVSGGGTNNEQFF. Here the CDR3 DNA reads TGTGCCAGCAGCGTGTCGGGAGGAGGCACGAACAATGAGCAGTTCTTC.

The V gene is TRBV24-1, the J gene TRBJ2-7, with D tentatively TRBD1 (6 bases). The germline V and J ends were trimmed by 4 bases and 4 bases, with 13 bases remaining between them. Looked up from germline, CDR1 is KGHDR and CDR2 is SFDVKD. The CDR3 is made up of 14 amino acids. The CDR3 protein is CATSEAGTLYEQYF. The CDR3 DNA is TGTGCCACCAGTGAAGCCGGGACATTGTACGAGCAGTACTTC.

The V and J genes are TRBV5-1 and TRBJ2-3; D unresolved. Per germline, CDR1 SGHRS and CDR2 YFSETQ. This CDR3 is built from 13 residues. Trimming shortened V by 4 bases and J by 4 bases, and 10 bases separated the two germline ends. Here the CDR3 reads CASSPAASDTQYF. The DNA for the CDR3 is TGCGCCAGCAGCCCGGCCGCCTCAGATACGCAGTATTTT.

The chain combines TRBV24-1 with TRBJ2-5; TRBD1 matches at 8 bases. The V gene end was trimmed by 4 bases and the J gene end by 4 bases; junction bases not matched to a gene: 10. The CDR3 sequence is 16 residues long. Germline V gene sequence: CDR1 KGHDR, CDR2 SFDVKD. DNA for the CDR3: TGTGCCACCAGTGACCCCGGGACAGGATTTGGAGAGACCCAGTACTTC. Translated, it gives CATSDPGTGFGETQYF.

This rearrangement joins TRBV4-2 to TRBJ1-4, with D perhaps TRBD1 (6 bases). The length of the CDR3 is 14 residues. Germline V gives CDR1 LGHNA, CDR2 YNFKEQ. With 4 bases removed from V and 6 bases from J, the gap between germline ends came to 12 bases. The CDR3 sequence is CASSRRGGDEKLFF. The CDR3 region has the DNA TGTGCCAGCAGCCGAAGGGGGGGCGATGAAAAACTGTTTTTT.

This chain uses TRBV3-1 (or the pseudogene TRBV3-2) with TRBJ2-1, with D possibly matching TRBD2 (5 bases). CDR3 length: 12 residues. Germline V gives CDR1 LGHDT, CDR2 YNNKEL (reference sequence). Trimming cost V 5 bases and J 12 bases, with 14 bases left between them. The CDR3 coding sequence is TGTGCCAGCAGCGGTAAGAAAGGGAGGCAGTTCTTC. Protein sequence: CASSGKKGRQFF.

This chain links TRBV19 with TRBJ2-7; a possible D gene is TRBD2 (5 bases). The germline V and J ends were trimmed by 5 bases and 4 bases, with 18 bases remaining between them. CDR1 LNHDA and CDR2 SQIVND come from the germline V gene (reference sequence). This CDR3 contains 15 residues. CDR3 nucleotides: TGTGCCAGTAGTTACGCGGGTACAAGGAGATACGAGCAGTACTTC. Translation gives CASSYAGTRRYEQYF.

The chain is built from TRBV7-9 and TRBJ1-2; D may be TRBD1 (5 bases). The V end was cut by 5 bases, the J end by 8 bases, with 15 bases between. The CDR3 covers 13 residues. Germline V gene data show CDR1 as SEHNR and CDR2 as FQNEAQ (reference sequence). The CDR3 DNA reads TGTGCCAGCAGCCTATCGGGGGTAGGAGGCTACACCTTC. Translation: CASSLSGVGGYTF.

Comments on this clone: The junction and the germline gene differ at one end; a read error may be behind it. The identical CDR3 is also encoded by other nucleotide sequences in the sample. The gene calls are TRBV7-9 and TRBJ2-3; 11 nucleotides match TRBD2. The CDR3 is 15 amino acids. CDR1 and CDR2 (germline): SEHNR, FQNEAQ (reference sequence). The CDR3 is CASSLAGGSTDTQYF. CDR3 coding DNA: TGTGCCAGCAGCCTAGCGGGGGGTAGCACAGATACGCAGTATTTT.

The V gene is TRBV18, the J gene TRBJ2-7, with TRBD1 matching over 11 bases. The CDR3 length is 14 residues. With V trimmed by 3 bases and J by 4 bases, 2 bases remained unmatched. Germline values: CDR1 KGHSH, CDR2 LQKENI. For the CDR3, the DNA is TGTGCCAGCTCACCGGGACAGGGGGAGTACGAGCAGTACTTC. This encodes CASSPGQGEYEQYF.

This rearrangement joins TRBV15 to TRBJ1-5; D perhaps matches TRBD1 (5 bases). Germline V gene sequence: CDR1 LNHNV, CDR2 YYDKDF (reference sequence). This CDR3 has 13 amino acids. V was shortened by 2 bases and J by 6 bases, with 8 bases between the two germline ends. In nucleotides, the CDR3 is TGTGCCACCAGCAGACAGGGCGGTCAGCCCCAGCATTTT. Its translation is CATSRQGGQPQHF.

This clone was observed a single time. CDR3 nucleotides: TGCGCCAGCAGCCCCGGGGGGGCCAGTTTACAGTTCTTC. Amino acids: CASSPGGASLQFF. V is TRBV5-1 and J is TRBJ2-1, with TRBD2 matching 8 bases. The CDR3 totals 13 residues. J gave up 13 bases and V 4 bases, and 10 bases lay outside the gene matches. The germline V gene has CDR1 SGHRS and CDR2 YFSETQ.

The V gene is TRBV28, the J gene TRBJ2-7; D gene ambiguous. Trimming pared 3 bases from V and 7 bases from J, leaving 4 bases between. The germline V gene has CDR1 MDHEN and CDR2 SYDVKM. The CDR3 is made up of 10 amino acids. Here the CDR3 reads CASSFREQYF. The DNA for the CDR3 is TGTGCCAGCAGTTTTCGAGAGCAGTACTTC.

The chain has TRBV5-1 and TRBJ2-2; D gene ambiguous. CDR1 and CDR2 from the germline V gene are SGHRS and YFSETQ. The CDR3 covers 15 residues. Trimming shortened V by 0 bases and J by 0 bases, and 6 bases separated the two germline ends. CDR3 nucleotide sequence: TGCGCCAGCAGCTTGGAGACCACGAACACCGGGGAGCTGTTTTTT. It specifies CASSLETTNTGELFF.

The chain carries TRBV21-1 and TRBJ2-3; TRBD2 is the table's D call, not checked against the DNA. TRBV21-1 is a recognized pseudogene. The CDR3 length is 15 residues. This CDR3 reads CASSKSTSGEGTQYF. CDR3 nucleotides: TGTGCCAGCAGCAAATCAACTAGCGGGGAGGGTACGCAGTATTTT.

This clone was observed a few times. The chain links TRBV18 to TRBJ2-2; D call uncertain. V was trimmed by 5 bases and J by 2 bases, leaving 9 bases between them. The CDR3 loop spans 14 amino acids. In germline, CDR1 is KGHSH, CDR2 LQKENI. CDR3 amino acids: CASSDPGNTGELFF. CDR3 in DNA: TGTGCCAGCTCAGATCCGGGCAACACCGGGGAGCTGTTTTTT.

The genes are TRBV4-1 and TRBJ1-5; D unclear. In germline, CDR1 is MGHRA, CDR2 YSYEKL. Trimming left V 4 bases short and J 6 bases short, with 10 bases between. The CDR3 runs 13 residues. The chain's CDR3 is CASSPSVPQPQHF. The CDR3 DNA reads TGCGCCAGCAGCCCCTCGGTACCTCAGCCCCAGCATTTT.

The CDR3 coding sequence is TGTGCCAGCAGCTACAGCGGGGGGTCCTACAATGAGCAGTTCTTC. It translates to CASSYSGGSYNEQFF. The chain is built from TRBV7-9 and TRBJ2-1, with 9 nucleotides matching TRBD2. CDR3 length: 15 residues. The germline V gene encodes CDR1 SEHNR and CDR2 FQNEAQ (reference sequence). Trimming cost V 4 bases and J 1 base; bases outside gene matches: 2.

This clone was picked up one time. CDR3 residues: CASRRTNTGELFF. DNA of the CDR3: TGTGCCAGCAGACGTACGAACACCGGGGAGCTGTTTTTT. This sequence joins TRBV11-3 and TRBJ2-2; no firm D call. The CDR3 has 13 amino acids. Looked up from germline, CDR1 is SGHNT and CDR2 is YENEEA. V lost 6 bases and J 0 bases, leaving 5 bases between the germline ends.

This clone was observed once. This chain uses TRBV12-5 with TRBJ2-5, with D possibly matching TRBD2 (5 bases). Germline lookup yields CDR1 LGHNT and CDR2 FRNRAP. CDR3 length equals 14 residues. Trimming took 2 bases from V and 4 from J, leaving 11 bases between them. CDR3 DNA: TGTGCTAGTGGTTTGCGGTCAGAGGGAGAGACCCAGTACTTC. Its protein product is CASGLRSEGETQYF.

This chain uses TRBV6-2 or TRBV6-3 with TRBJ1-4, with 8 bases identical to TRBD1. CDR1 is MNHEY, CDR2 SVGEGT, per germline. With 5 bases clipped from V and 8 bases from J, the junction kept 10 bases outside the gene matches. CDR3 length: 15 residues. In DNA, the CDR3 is TGTGCCAGCAGTCTCTCCGGGACAGGTCGCGAAAAACTGTTTTTT. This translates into CASSLSGTGREKLFF.

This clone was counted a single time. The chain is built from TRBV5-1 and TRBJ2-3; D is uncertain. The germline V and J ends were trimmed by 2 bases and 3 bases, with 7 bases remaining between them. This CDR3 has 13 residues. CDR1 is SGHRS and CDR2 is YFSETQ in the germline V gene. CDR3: CASSLVGTDTQYF. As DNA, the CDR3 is TGCGCCAGCAGCTTAGTGGGGACAGATACGCAGTATTTT.